Below, 31 T cell receptor beta chains from the same sample are listed, as sequenced in a study of blood T cell repertoires in COVID-19. Produced via immunoSEQ multiplex PCR; TCRdb's table is partial and in-frame only. The sample has about 260,000 clones, around nine tenths seen once. Material: peripheral blood. These receptors were collected from a middle-aged man with active or convalescent COVID-19.

The chain is built from TRBV6-2 or TRBV6-3 and TRBJ2-3; D might be TRBD2 (6 bases). The V gene lost 2 bases and the J gene lost 7 bases, with 13 bases spanning the gap. The germline V gene encodes CDR1 MNHEY and CDR2 SVGEGT. CDR3 length equals 14 residues. DNA for the CDR3: TGTGCCAGCAGTTACAGTCAGGAGGGTTATACGCAGTATTTT. It translates to CASSYSQEGYTQYF.

The CDR3 sequence is CASSVEEMGLAVSYEQYF. In nucleotides, the CDR3 is TGTGCCAGCAGCGTAGAAGAGATGGGGCTAGCGGTCTCCTACGAGCAGTACTTC. The chain links TRBV9 to TRBJ2-7, with TRBD2 matching 7 bases. V was clipped by 0 bases and J by 0 bases; unmatched bases: 12. Germline V CDR1 and CDR2: SGDLS, YYNGEE. CDR3 length equals 18 residues.

The chain carries TRBV9 and TRBJ1-6, with 8 nucleotides matching TRBD1. CDR3 size: 16 residues. V lost 4 bases, J lost 9 bases, and 12 bases stayed unmatched. Germline V gives CDR1 SGDLS, CDR2 YYNGEE. In DNA form, the CDR3 reads TGTGCCAGCAGCCCTGAAAGGACAGGGTTGGGTTCACCCCTCCACTTT. This sequence encodes CASSPERTGLGSPLHF.

The chain combines TRBV10-2 with TRBJ2-5; 13 nucleotides align to TRBD2. Germline V gene data show CDR1 as WSHSY and CDR2 as SAAADI. V gave up 6 bases and J gave up 4 bases; unmatched junction bases: 8. This CDR3 has 16 amino acids. CDR3 in amino acids: CASRDPGLAGRETQYF. CDR3 bases: TGCGCCAGCAGGGATCCGGGACTAGCGGGGCGAGAGACCCAGTACTTC.

A single count supports this clone. The chain couples TRBV28 to TRBJ2-2; 7 nucleotides line up with TRBD1. CDR1 and CDR2 from the germline V gene are MDHEN and SYDVKM. Trimming cost V 6 bases and J 6 bases; bases outside gene matches: 1. The CDR3 runs 12 residues. CDR3 coding DNA: TGTGCCAGCAGACAGGGGTCCGGGGAGCTGTTTTTT. Translating it yields CASRQGSGELFF.

This clone came up once. The genes are TRBV19 and TRBJ1-1; 7 nucleotides line up with TRBD1. The CDR3 contains 15 residues. Looked up from germline, CDR1 is LNHDA and CDR2 is SQIVND (reference sequence). J was trimmed by 5 bases and V by 5 bases; bases with no gene match: 11. In DNA form, the CDR3 reads TGTGCCAGTAGTTTCGGACAGGTGATAGGGACTGAAGCTTTCTTT. Translation gives CASSFGQVIGTEAFF.

This chain links TRBV7-8 with TRBJ1-4; D uncertain. This CDR3 has 14 amino acids. With 8 bases removed from V and 0 bases from J, the gap between germline ends came to 10 bases. The V gene's germline CDR1 is SGHVS and CDR2 FQNEAQ. CDR3 DNA sequence: TGTGCCAGCGGCCAGACTGCAACTAATGAAAAACTGTTTTTT. It codes for CASGQTATNEKLFF.

The V and J genes are TRBV3-1 (or the pseudogene TRBV3-2) and TRBJ2-5, with 8 nucleotides matching TRBD2. The CDR3 is made up of 14 amino acids. Looked up from germline, CDR1 is LGHDT and CDR2 is YNNKEL (reference sequence). V shed 2 bases, J shed 9 bases, and the junction held 8 bases outside the gene matches. In DNA, the CDR3 is TGTGCCAGCAGCCAACGGGGGGGGGACGAGGCCCAGTACTTC. It is translated as CASSQRGGDEAQYF.

The chain uses TRBV19 and TRBJ2-7; 12 bases are shared with TRBD2. Germline V lookup: CDR1 LNHDA, CDR2 SQIVND (reference sequence). After removal of 6 bases from V and 2 bases from J, the junction contained 11 bases not matched to a gene. This CDR3 has 17 residues. CDR3 sequence (DNA): TGTGCCAGTAGATCCGGTCTAGCGGGGGGGCGTCCCTACGAGCAGTACTTC. Translation gives CASRSGLAGGRPYEQYF.

In its sample, this clone was seen once. The chain carries TRBV6-5 and TRBJ1-5; D might be TRBD1 (5 bases). The germline V gene has CDR1 MNHEY and CDR2 SVGAGI. The CDR3 is 15 residues long. With 6 bases removed from V and 1 base from J, the gap between germline ends came to 13 bases. The CDR3 sequence is CASRHRRGSNQPQHF. CDR3 DNA: TGTGCCAGCAGACACAGAAGGGGAAGCAATCAGCCCCAGCATTTT.

The chain employs TRBV7-7 and TRBJ2-1, with TRBD2 identical over 8 bases. The CDR3 loop spans 15 amino acids. V shed 1 base, J shed 8 bases, and the junction held 7 bases outside the gene matches. Germline CDR1 reads SSHAT; CDR2 reads FNYEAQ (reference sequence). In DNA form, the CDR3 reads TGTGCCAGCAGCTTAGGAGCGGGGGAATGGGATGAGCAGTTCTTC. It is translated as CASSLGAGEWDEQFF.

The rearrangement links TRBV9 to TRBJ2-7; D is unresolved. CDR3 length equals 14 residues. CDR1 is SGDLS, CDR2 YYNGEE, per germline. Trimming pared 0 bases from V and 3 bases from J, leaving 10 bases between. The CDR3 is CASSVGAEDYEQYF. The CDR3, as DNA: TGTGCCAGCAGCGTAGGGGCAGAAGACTACGAGCAGTACTTC.

A few counts support this clone. This rearrangement joins TRBV7-3 to TRBJ2-3, with TRBD1 matching over 7 bases. The trim removed 5 bases at V and 2 bases at J, leaving 4 bases unmatched. Germline CDR1 is SGHTA and CDR2 is FQGTGA. CDR3 length equals 14 residues. Written as DNA, the CDR3 is TGTGCCAGCAGCCTAGGGGGCCCCACAGATACGCAGTATTTT. This codes for CASSLGGPTDTQYF.

The chain carries TRBV30 and TRBJ2-2; no clear D gene. Germline V gene sequence: CDR1 GTSNPN, CDR2 SVGIG (reference sequence). V gave up 2 bases and J gave up 3 bases, with 7 bases separating them. The CDR3 loop spans 13 amino acids. This CDR3 reads CAWSSGYTGELFF. The CDR3 bases are TGTGCCTGGAGTTCAGGATACACCGGGGAGCTGTTTTTT.

This chain joins TRBV2 and TRBJ2-7; 9 bases are shared with TRBD1. The CDR3 length is 15 residues. The junction had 5 bases not matched to a gene; V was cut back by 2 bases and J by 3 bases. Looked up from germline, CDR1 is SNHLY and CDR2 is FYNNEI. The CDR3 loop reads CASSERGTGLYEQYF. DNA of the CDR3: TGTGCCAGCAGTGAAAGAGGGACAGGGCTCTACGAGCAGTACTTC.

The rearrangement joins TRBV5-1 to TRBJ2-3; D is unclear. Trimming took off 5 bases at V and 2 bases at J, with 12 bases between the two ends. The CDR3 length is 14 residues. The germline CDR1 and CDR2 sequences are SGHRS and YFSETQ. CDR3 DNA sequence: TGCGCCAGCAGGAGCCTAGGCCTCACAGATACGCAGTATTTT. Protein: CASRSLGLTDTQYF.

This sequence joins TRBV2 and TRBJ2-2; 8 nucleotides match TRBD1. The germline V gene encodes CDR1 SNHLY and CDR2 FYNNEI. The ends lost 5 bases at V and 5 bases at J; junction bases unmatched: 7. The CDR3 sequence is 15 residues long. The CDR3 loop is CASSYAGGGTGELFF. The CDR3 nucleotides read TGTGCCAGCAGTTACGCAGGGGGCGGAACCGGGGAGCTGTTTTTT.

The chain links TRBV11-2 to TRBJ1-1, with D possibly matching TRBD1 (6 bases). The germline gives CDR1 SGHAT, CDR2 FQNNGV. Trimming cost V 5 bases and J 7 bases, with 14 bases left between them. The CDR3 runs to 13 residues. For the CDR3, the DNA is TGTGCCAGCAGCCGTGACAGGAGGTATGAAGCTTTCTTT. Translating it yields CASSRDRRYEAFF.

V gene TRBV9 combines with J gene TRBJ2-7; the D gene is possibly TRBD2 (6 bases). Germline loops: CDR1 SGDLS, CDR2 YYNGEE. This CDR3 region has 14 residues. Trimming pared 2 bases from V and 3 bases from J, leaving 12 bases between. The chain's CDR3 is CASSVADGGYEQYF. CDR3 DNA sequence: TGTGCCAGCAGCGTCGCGGACGGGGGCTACGAGCAGTACTTC.

The rearrangement uses TRBV7-9 and TRBJ1-1, with a weak D call TRBD1 (5 bases). The CDR3 runs to 13 residues. V shed 6 bases and J shed 1 base, with 9 bases lying between them. Germline V gives CDR1 SEHNR, CDR2 FQNEAQ (reference sequence). CDR3 in amino acids: CASRGRENTEAFF. CDR3 bases: TGTGCCAGCAGGGGCAGGGAGAACACTGAAGCTTTCTTT.

This clone appeared a single time. The CDR3 DNA is TGTGCCACCAGTGATCCCTCCCGACAGTGGACCGGGGAGCTGTTTTTT. Its protein product is CATSDPSRQWTGELFF. The J gene is TRBJ2-2, the V gene TRBV24-1; possible D gene TRBD1, 5 bases. V dropped 3 bases and J dropped 5 bases, with 15 bases sitting between them. CDR3 size: 16 residues. The V gene's germline CDR1 is KGHDR and CDR2 SFDVKD.

V usage is TRBV5-5 and J usage is TRBJ1-1; D not resolved. The germline V and J ends were trimmed by 4 bases and 6 bases, with 13 bases remaining between them. This CDR3 spans 13 amino acids. The germline V gene encodes CDR1 SGHKS and CDR2 YYEKEE (reference sequence). The chain's CDR3 is CASSPFHSPEAFF. The CDR3 bases are TGTGCCAGCAGCCCCTTTCACAGCCCTGAAGCTTTCTTT.

This chain joins TRBV24-1 and TRBJ1-2; tentatively, D is TRBD1 (5 bases). From germline, CDR1 is KGHDR and CDR2 SFDVKD. V dropped 4 bases and J dropped 3 bases, with 11 bases sitting between them. The length of the CDR3 is 14 residues. The DNA for the CDR3 is TGTGCCACCAGTGACCGACAGAGCTACTATGGCTACACCTTC. This encodes CATSDRQSYYGYTF.

The chain combines TRBV24-1 with TRBJ1-2; 9 bases are shared with TRBD1. V lost 10 bases and J lost 7; bases outside the gene matches: 9. Per germline, CDR1 KGHDR and CDR2 SFDVKD. This CDR3 is built from 13 residues. The chain's CDR3 is CATATGGRGGYTF. The DNA of the CDR3 is TGTGCCACTGCGACAGGGGGTAGAGGTGGCTACACCTTC.

The J gene is TRBJ1-6, the V gene TRBV5-1, with 11 bases that match TRBD1. J gave up 11 bases and V 0 bases, and 4 bases lay outside the gene matches. CDR3 length: 15 amino acids. The V gene's germline CDR1 is SGHRS and CDR2 YFSETQ. The CDR3 loop is CASSLADRGLAPLHF. The CDR3, as DNA: TGCGCCAGCAGCTTGGCGGACAGGGGGCTTGCACCCCTCCACTTT. The full variable domain, its missing parts supplied by reference TRBV5-1 and TRBJ1-6, is KAGVTQTPRYLIKTRGQQVTLSCSPISGHRSVSWYQQTPGQGLQFLFEYFSETQRNKGNFPGRFSGRQFSNSRSEMNVSTLELGDSALYLCASSLADRGLAPLHFGNGTRLTVT.

This chain uses TRBV12-3 or TRBV12-4 with TRBJ1-1; D not resolved. Trimming stripped 4 bases from V and 6 bases from J, with 9 bases between. This CDR3 is built from 12 residues. CDR3 coding DNA: TGTGCCAGCAGTTCCCCGGTTTCTGAAGCTTTCTTT. It translates to CASSSPVSEAFF.

The chain carries TRBV6-1 and TRBJ2-7, with 7 bases lining up with TRBD1. Germline V lookup: CDR1 MNHNS, CDR2 SASEGT. V lost 2 bases to trimming and J lost 1 base; unmatched junction nucleotides: 5. This CDR3 has 15 residues. CDR3 loop: CASSETGTASYEQYF. CDR3 DNA sequence: TGTGCCAGCAGTGAAACCGGGACAGCGTCCTACGAGCAGTACTTC.

In DNA form, the CDR3 reads TGTGCCAGCAGTGATGGGGCCCTTAAGTTGGGGTACTTC. Its protein is CASSDGALKLGYF. The chain employs TRBV6-1 and TRBJ2-7; D is possibly TRBD1 (5 bases). The CDR3 is made up of 13 amino acids. Per the germline V gene, CDR1 is MNHNS and CDR2 is SASEGT. V shed 3 bases and J shed 12 bases, with 18 bases lying between them.

The chain couples TRBV13 to TRBJ2-1; 8 bases fit TRBD2. The CDR3 loop spans 18 amino acids. V lost 5 bases and J lost 0; bases outside the gene matches: 12. Looked up from germline, CDR1 is PRHDT and CDR2 is FYEKMQ (reference sequence). The CDR3 protein is CASSPPLADQSSYNEQFF. The CDR3 nucleotides read TGTGCCAGCAGCCCCCCACTAGCGGACCAGAGCTCCTACAATGAGCAGTTCTTC.

The sample holds a few counts of this clone. CDR3 sequence (DNA): TGTGCCAGCTCACCAGGTGGAGGCTATTCTGGAAACACCATATATTTT. This sequence encodes CASSPGGGYSGNTIYF. The chain recombines TRBV18 with TRBJ1-3; D remains ambiguous. The CDR3 length is 16 residues. Trimming took 2 bases from V and 1 from J, leaving 12 bases between them. Germline V gives CDR1 KGHSH, CDR2 LQKENI. The variable domain in full, completed from reference TRBV18 and TRBJ1-3, reads NAGVMQNPRHLVRRRGQEARLRCSPMKGHSHVYWYRQLPEEGLKFMVYLQKENIIDESGMPKERFSAEFPKEGPSILRIQQVVRGDSAAYFCASSPGGGYSGNTIYFGEGSWLTVV.

This sequence joins TRBV6-5 and TRBJ2-3; 10 positions match TRBD1. The ends lost 2 bases at V and 6 bases at J; junction bases unmatched: 5. The CDR3 is 15 amino acids. From germline, CDR1 is MNHEY and CDR2 SVGAGI. CDR3 residues: CASSYRDRGEDTQYF. CDR3 bases: TGTGCCAGCAGTTACCGGGACAGGGGTGAGGATACGCAGTATTTT.